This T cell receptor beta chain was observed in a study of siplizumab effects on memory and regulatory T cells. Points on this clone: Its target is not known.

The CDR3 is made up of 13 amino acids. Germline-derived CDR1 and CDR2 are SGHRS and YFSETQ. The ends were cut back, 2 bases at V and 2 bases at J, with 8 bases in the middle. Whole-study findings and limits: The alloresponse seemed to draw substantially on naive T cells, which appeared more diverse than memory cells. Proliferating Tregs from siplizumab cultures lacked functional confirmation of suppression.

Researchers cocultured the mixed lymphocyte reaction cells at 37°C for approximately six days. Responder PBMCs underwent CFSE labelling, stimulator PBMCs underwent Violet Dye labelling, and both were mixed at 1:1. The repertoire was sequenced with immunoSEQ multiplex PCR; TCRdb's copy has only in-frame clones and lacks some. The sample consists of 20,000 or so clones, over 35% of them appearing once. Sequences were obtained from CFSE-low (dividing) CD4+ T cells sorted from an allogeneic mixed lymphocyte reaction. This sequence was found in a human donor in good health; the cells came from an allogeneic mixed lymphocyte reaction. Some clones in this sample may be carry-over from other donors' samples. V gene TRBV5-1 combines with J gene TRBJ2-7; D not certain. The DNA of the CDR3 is TGCGCCAGCAGCTTAGCAGACACCTACGAGCAGTACTTC. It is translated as CASSLADTYEQYF.